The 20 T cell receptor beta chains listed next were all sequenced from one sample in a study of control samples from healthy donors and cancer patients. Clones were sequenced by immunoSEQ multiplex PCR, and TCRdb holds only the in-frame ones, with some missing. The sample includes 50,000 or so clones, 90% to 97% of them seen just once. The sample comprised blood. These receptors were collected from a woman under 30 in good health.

The CDR3 region is CAWSGRSDTEAFF. In DNA form, the CDR3 reads TGTGCCTGGAGTGGCCGCAGTGACACTGAAGCTTTCTTT. The chain employs TRBV30 and TRBJ1-1; no clear D. This CDR3 region has 13 residues. Germline loops: CDR1 GTSNPN, CDR2 SVGIG (reference sequence). Trimming removed 1 base from V and 3 bases from J, with 9 bases in between.

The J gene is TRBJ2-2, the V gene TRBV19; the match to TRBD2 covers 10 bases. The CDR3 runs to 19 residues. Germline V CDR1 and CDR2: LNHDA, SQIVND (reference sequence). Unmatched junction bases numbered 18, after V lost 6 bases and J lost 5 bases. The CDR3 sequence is CASSLAPASGGLSTGELFF. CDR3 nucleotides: TGTGCCAGTAGCCTTGCACCCGCTAGCGGGGGCCTTTCTACCGGGGAGCTGTTTTTT. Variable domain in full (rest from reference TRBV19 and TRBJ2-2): DGGITQSPKYLFRKEGQNVTLSCEQNLNHDAMYWYRQDPGQGLRLIYYSQIVNDFQKGDIAEGYSVSREKKESFPLTVTSAQKNPTAFYLCASSLAPASGGLSTGELFFGEGSRLTVL.

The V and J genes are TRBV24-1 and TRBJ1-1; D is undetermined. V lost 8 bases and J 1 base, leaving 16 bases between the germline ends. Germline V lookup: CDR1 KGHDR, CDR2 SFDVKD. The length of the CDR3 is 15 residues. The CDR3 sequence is CATIFSESRNTEAFF. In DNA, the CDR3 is TGTGCCACCATCTTCAGCGAAAGTAGGAACACTGAAGCTTTCTTT.

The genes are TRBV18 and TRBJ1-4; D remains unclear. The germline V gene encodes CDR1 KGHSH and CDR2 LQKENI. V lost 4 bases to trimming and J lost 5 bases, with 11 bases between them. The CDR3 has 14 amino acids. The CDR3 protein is CASSHTGLNEKLFF. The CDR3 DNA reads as TGTGCCAGCTCACATACTGGCTTAAATGAAAAACTGTTTTTT.

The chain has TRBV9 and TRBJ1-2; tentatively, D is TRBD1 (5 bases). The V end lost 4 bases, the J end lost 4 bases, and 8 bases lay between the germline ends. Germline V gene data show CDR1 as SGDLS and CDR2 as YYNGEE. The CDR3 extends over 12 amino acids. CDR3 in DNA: TGTGCCAGCAGCCCCCAGGGCTATGGCTACACCTTC. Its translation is CASSPQGYGYTF.

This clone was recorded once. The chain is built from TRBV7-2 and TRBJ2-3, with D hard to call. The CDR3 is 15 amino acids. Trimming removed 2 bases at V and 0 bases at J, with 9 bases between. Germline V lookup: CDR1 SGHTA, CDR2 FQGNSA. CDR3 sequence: CASSLFSASTDTQYF. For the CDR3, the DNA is TGTGCCAGCAGCTTATTCTCGGCGAGCACAGATACGCAGTATTTT.

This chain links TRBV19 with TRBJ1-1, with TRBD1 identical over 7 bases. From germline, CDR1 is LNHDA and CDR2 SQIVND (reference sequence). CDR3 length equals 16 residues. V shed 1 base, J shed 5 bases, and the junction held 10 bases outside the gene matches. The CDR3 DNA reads TGTGCCAGTAGTATAGGGAGACAGGGTGGTAAAACTGAAGCTTTCTTT. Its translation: CASSIGRQGGKTEAFF. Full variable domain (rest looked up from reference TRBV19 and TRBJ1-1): DGGITQSPKYLFRKEGQNVTLSCEQNLNHDAMYWYRQDPGQGLRLIYYSQIVNDFQKGDIAEGYSVSREKKESFPLTVTSAQKNPTAFYLCASSIGRQGGKTEAFFGQGTRLTVV.

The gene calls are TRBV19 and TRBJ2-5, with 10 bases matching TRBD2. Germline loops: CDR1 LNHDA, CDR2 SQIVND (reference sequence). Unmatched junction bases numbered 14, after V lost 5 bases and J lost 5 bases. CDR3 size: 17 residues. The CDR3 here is CASSPFNPAGGRETQYF. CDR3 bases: TGTGCCAGTAGTCCCTTCAACCCAGCGGGGGGGCGGGAGACCCAGTACTTC.

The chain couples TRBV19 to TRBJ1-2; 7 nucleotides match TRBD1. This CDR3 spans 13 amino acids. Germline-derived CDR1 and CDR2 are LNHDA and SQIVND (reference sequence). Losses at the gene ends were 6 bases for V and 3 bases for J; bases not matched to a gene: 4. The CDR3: CASSFGTDYGYTF. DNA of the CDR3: TGTGCCAGTAGCTTCGGGACAGACTATGGCTACACCTTC.

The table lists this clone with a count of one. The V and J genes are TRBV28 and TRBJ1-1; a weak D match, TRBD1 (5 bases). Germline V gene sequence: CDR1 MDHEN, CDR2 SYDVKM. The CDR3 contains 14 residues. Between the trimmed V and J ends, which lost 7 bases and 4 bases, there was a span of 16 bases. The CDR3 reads CASTRGGVSTEAFF. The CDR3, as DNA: TGTGCCAGCACCCGGGGGGGGGTGAGCACTGAAGCTTTCTTT.

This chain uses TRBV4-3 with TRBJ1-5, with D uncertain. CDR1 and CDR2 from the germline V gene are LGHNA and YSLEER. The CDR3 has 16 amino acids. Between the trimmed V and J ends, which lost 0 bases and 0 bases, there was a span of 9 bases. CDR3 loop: CASSQEKSNSNQPQHF. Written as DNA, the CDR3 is TGCGCCAGCAGCCAAGAAAAGAGTAATAGCAATCAGCCCCAGCATTTT.

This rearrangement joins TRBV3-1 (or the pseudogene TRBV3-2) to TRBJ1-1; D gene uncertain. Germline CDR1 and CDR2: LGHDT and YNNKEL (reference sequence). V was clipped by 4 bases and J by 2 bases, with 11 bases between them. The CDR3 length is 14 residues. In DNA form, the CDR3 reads TGTGCCAGCAGCCTTCAAGGCAGCAACACTGAAGCTTTCTTT. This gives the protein CASSLQGSNTEAFF.

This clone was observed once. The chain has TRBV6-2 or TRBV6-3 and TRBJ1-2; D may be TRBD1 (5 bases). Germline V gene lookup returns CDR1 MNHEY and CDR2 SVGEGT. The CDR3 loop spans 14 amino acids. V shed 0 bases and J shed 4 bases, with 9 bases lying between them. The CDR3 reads CASSYSQGGYGYTF. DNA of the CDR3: TGTGCCAGCAGTTACTCGCAGGGAGGCTATGGCTACACCTTC.

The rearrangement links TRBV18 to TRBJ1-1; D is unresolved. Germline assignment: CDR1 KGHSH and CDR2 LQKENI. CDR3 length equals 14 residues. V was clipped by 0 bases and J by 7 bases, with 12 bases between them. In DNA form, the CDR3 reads TGTGCCAGCTCACCACCGGCAGGCTTTGGTGAAGCTTTCTTT. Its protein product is CASSPPAGFGEAFF.

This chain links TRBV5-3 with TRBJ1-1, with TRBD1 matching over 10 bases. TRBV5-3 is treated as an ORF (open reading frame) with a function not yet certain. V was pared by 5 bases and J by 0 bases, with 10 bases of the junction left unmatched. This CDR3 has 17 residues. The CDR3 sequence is CARREPGQGPMNTEAFF. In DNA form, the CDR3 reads TGTGCCAGAAGGGAGCCGGGACAGGGGCCTATGAACACTGAAGCTTTCTTT.

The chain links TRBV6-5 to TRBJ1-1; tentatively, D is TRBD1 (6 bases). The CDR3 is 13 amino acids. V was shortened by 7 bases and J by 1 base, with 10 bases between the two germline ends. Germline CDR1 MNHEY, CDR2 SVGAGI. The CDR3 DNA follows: TGTGCCAGCACTGGGGGGCGGAACACTGAAGCTTTCTTT. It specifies CASTGGRNTEAFF.

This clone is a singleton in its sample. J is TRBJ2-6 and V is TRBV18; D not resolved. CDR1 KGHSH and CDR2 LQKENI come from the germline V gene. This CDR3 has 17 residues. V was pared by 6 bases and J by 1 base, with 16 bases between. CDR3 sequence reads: CASSAGSPLSGANVLTF. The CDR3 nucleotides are TGTGCCAGCTCCGCCGGGTCCCCATTATCTGGGGCCAACGTCCTGACTTTC.

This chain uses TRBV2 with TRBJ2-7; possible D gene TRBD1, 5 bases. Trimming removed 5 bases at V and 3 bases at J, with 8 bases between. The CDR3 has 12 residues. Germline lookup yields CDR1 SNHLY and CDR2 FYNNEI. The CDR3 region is CASSKQVYEQYF. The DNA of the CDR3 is TGTGCCAGCAGTAAACAGGTCTACGAGCAGTACTTC. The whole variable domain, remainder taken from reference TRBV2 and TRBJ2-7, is EPEVTQTPSHQVTQMGQEVILRCVPISNHLYFYWYRQILGQKVEFLVSFYNNEISEKSEIFDDQFSVERPDGSNFTLKIRSTKLEDSAMYFCASSKQVYEQYFGPGTRLTVT.

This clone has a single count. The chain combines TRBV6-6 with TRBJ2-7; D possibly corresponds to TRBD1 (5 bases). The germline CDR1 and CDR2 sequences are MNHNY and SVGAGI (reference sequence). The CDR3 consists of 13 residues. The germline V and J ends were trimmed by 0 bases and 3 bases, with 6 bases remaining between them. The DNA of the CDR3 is TGTGCCAGCAGTTACTCACAGGTCTACGAGCAGTACTTC. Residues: CASSYSQVYEQYF.

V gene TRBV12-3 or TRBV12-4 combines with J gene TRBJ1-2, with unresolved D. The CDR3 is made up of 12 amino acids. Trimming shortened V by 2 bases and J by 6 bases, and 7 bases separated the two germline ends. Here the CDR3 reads CASSLLGNGYTF. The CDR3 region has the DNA TGTGCCAGCAGTTTATTAGGAAATGGCTACACCTTC.